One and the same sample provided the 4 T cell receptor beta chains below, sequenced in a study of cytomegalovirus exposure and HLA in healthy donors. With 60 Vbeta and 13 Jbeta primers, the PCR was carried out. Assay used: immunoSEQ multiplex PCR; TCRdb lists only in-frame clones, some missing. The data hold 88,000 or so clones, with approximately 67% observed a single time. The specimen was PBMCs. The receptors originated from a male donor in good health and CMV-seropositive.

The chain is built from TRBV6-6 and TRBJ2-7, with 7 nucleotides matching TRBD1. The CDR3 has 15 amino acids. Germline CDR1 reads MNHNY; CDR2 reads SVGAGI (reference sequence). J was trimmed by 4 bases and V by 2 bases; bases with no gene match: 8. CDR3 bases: TGTGCCAGCAGTTACCGACTTGCAGGGGGATACGAGCAGTACTTC. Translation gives CASSYRLAGGYEQYF.

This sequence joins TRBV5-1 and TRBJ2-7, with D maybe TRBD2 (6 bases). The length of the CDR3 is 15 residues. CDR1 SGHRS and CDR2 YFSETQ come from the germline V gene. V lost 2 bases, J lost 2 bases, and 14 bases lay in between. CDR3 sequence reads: CASSFDPGGAYEQYF. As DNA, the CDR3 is TGCGCCAGCAGCTTCGACCCCGGGGGAGCCTACGAGCAGTACTTC. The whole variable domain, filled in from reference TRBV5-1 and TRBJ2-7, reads KAGVTQTPRYLIKTRGQQVTLSCSPISGHRSVSWYQQTPGQGLQFLFEYFSETQRNKGNFPGRFSGRQFSNSRSEMNVSTLELGDSALYLCASSFDPGGAYEQYFGPGTRLTVT.

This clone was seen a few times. The CDR3 region has the DNA TGTGCCAGCAGGTCCTCTAGCGGGGGTTCCTCCTACGAGCAGTACTTC. Translating gives CASRSSSGGSSYEQYF. The genes are TRBV2 and TRBJ2-7; 10 bases match TRBD2. The germline gives CDR1 SNHLY, CDR2 FYNNEI. V lost 6 bases, J lost 0 bases, and 8 bases stayed unmatched. There are 16 residues in the CDR3.

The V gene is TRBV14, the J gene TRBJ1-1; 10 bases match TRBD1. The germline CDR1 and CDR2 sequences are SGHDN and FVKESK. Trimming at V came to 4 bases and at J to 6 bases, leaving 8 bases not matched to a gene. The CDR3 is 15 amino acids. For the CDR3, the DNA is TGTGCCAGCAGCCCCTACAGACAGGGGGCAGCTGAAGCTTTCTTT. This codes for CASSPYRQGAAEAFF.